A selection of T cell receptor beta chains follows, all from one sample in a study of Graves' ophthalmopathy and Graves' hyperthyroidism. MiXCR, run by TCRdb on the multiplex PCR reads, gives a single entry per CDR3 protein. This sample carries 350,000 to 400,000 distinct CDR3 sequences, around 20% of them seen once, and the ten largest clones take 1.6%. Material for sequencing was peripheral blood. These TCRs come from a woman under 30 with Graves' ophthalmopathy. CDR3s include the opening cysteine and the closing phenylalanine or tryptophan. Each record gives: clone size, J gene, V gene, CDR3 length, D gene, CDR3 DNA, CDR3 protein. D genes are given only for firm matches. The listing skips clone size in some rows; elsewhere it reads once, few, many or a size class.

many,TRBJ1-3,TRBV5-1,16,.,TGCGCCAGCAGCATGCGCCCTCTTATAGACGGAGACACCATATATTTT,CASSMRPLIDGDTIYF
many,TRBJ1-1,TRBV6-5,14,TRBD1,TGTGCCAGCAGGGCCCAGGGGGCGAACACTGAAGCTTTCTTT,CASRAQGANTEAFF
few,TRBJ1-2,TRBV6-5,14,.,TGTGCCAGCAGTTACGATGCAACTAACTATGGCTACACCTTC,CASSYDATNYGYTF
many,TRBJ1-3,TRBV5-1,15,.,TGCGCCAGCAGCTCTGACCCGGGAGTCGGTGACACCATATATTTT,CASSSDPGVGDTIYF
many,TRBJ1-1,TRBV4-2,14,TRBD1,TGTGCCAGCAGCCAAGACCCCCAGGGGGCTGAAGCTTTCTTT,CASSQDPQGAEAFF
.,TRBJ2-7,TRBV5-1,13,.,TGCGCCAGCAGCTTGTTGCAGCCAGGGGAGCAGTACTTC,CASSLLQPGEQYF
many,TRBJ2-2,TRBV12-3/TRBV12-4,12,.,TGTGCCAGCAGTTTAGGGGGCGGGGAGCTGTTTTTT,CASSLGGGELFF
many,TRBJ1-1,TRBV2,12,.,TGTGCCAGAGGCAAGGGGAACACTGAAGCTTTCTTT,CARGKGNTEAFF
many,TRBJ2-7,TRBV6-2/TRBV6-3,14,TRBD1,TGTGCCAGCAGTCCGGGACAGGGGCAGAGGGAGCAGTACTTC,CASSPGQGQREQYF
many,TRBJ2-4,TRBV12-3/TRBV12-4,15,.,TGTGCCAGCAGGGAGAGGGGCCTAGCCAAAAACATTCAGTACTTC,CASRERGLAKNIQYF
many,TRBJ2-4,TRBV2,18,.,TGTGCCAGCAGTGGAGGAGGCCTCATTAACCTAGCCAAAAACATTCAGTACTTC,CASSGGGLINLAKNIQYF
many,TRBJ2-2,TRBV7-2,13,.,TGTGCCAGCAGTTATGGGGGGCCCGGGGAGCTGTTTTTT,CASSYGGPGELFF
few,TRBJ2-7,TRBV6-5,13,TRBD2,TGTGCCAGCAGTTTAAGGACTAGCGACGAGCAGTACTTC,CASSLRTSDEQYF
.,TRBJ2-7,TRBV12-3/TRBV12-4,13,.,TGTGCCAGCAGTCAGACCGGGCACTACGGGCAGTACTTC,CASSQTGHYGQYF
many,TRBJ2-5,TRBV7-9,16,.,TGTGCCAGCAGCCCTCAGAGGGGGGGGCTGGGTGAGACCCAGTACTTC,CASSPQRGGLGETQYF
many,TRBJ2-7,TRBV12-3/TRBV12-4,13,TRBD1,TGTGCCAGCAGTTTAGGGACAGGGAGCGAGCAGTACTTC,CASSLGTGSEQYF
many,TRBJ2-7,TRBV18,15,TRBD1,TGTGCCAGCTCACCGACGGGACAGAGCCTCTACGAGCAGTACTTC,CASSPTGQSLYEQYF
.,TRBJ2-7,TRBV6-1,14,TRBD1,TGTGCCACCTTTTCCGGGACAGGGCGGCACGAGCAGTACTTC,CATFSGTGRHEQYF
.,TRBJ1-6,TRBV2,12,.,TGTGCCAGCAGTGTATCCTATTCACCCCTCCACTTT,CASSVSYSPLHF